This TCR beta chain was captured by sequencing in a study of follicular helper T cells after annual influenza vaccination. CDR3 length equals 14 residues. The V gene's germline CDR1 is SEHNR and CDR2 FQNEAQ (reference sequence). The V segment lost 5 bases and the J segment 4 bases; nucleotides outside the gene matches: 7. Time point defined: 2013-2014 season, 7 days after vaccination. TCRdb's table, derived via immunoSEQ multiplex PCR, lists solely in-frame clones and lacks some. This table has 9,500 to 10,000 clones, about 80% appearing once. The receptor was derived from an adult who received the influenza vaccine. The chain links TRBV7-9 to TRBJ2-7; 8 bases are a match to TRBD1. Sequenced material: CXCR5- memory CD4+ T cells sorted from blood, taken 7 days after influenza vaccination. CDR3: CASSPTGTGYEQYF. CDR3 coding DNA: TGTGCCAGCAGCCCGACAGGGACAGGTTACGAGCAGTACTTC. The variable domain in full, with the rest retrieved from reference TRBV7-9 and TRBJ2-7, is DTGVSQNPRHKITKRGQNVTFRCDPISEHNRLYWYRQTLGQGPEFLTYFQNEAQLEKSRLLSDRFSAERPKGSFSTLEIQRTEQGDSAMYLCASSPTGTGYEQYFGPGTRLTVT.